A selection of T cell receptor beta chains follows, all from one sample in a study of beta chain features in type 1 diabetes. The assay was immunoSEQ multiplex PCR, and TCRdb's table has in-frame clones only and misses some. The sample records more than 55,000 clones, about 50% being singletons. The sequenced sample was Tregs from blood. The receptors stem from a woman aged 40 to 50 with type 1 diabetes. Each CDR3 is given with its conserved first and last residue. A D gene is named only where the DNA matches it firmly. Only some rows state a clone size, as once, few, many or a class for expanded clones.

- TRBJ2-7 TRBD1 TRBV6-5 CASSYGTGQGLGEQYF TGTGCCAGCAGTTACGGTACGGGACAGGGTTTGGGCGAGCAGTACTTC
- TRBJ2-1 - TRBV5-1 CASSGARGGLNEQFF TGCGCCAGCAGCGGCGCTCGCGGGGGCCTCAATGAGCAGTTCTTC
few TRBJ2-5 TRBD1 TRBV7-2 CASSAGTGIQETQYF TGTGCCAGCAGCGCAGGGACAGGGATCCAAGAGACCCAGTACTTC
- TRBJ2-2 - TRBV7-8 CASSLALRGTGELFF TGTGCCAGCAGCTTAGCTCTCCGCGGCACCGGGGAGCTGTTTTTT
- TRBJ1-2 - TRBV29-1 CSVEDPGQPYYGYTF TGCAGCGTTGAAGATCCTGGACAGCCTTACTATGGCTACACCTTC
once TRBJ1-3 TRBD1 TRBV15 CATRNRGPGNTIYF TGTGCCACCAGGAACAGGGGCCCTGGAAACACCATATATTTT
- TRBJ2-1 TRBD2 TRBV5-6 CASSHGLAGISDEQFF TGTGCCAGCAGCCACGGACTAGCGGGAATATCGGATGAGCAGTTCTTC
- TRBJ2-4 - TRBV4-3 CASSPGFGLAKNIQYF TGCGCCAGCAGCCCCGGCTTTGGGCTAGCCAAAAACATTCAGTACTTC
- TRBJ2-1 TRBD1 TRBV18 CASSPTGDSYNEQFF TGTGCCAGCTCACCAACAGGGGACTCCTACAATGAGCAGTTCTTC
few TRBJ1-1 - TRBV13 CASSAVLGRNEAFF TGTGCCAGCAGCGCAGTTTTGGGGCGGAATGAAGCTTTCTTT
- TRBJ2-7 - TRBV18 CASSPFDPGMGKKQYF TGTGCCAGCTCACCTTTCGACCCGGGAATGGGTAAGAAGCAGTACTTC
- TRBJ1-2 - TRBV5-6 CASSPIDSLYGYTF TGTGCCAGCAGCCCTATCGACAGTCTCTATGGCTACACCTTC
few TRBJ1-2 - TRBV7-9 CASSFLTRGNYGYTF TGTGCCAGCAGCTTCTTAACGCGAGGAAACTATGGCTACACCTTC
- TRBJ2-7 - TRBV30 CAWTPLRGQYEQYF TGTGCCTGGACTCCCCTCCGCGGACAATACGAGCAATACTTC
- TRBJ2-7 - TRBV5-6 CASSSLAQGGEQYF TGTGCCAGCAGCTCTCTGGCCCAAGGGGGCGAGCAGTACTTC
few TRBJ2-2 TRBD2 TRBV28 CASSFFGRRREGYTGELFF TGTGCCAGCAGTTTTTTCGGGAGGCGGCGAGAGGGTTACACCGGGGAGCTGTTTTTT
- TRBJ2-5 - TRBV29-1 CSVVRKKGRQETQYF TGCAGCGTCGTCCGGAAGAAGGGGCGCCAAGAGACCCAGTACTTC
once TRBJ2-6 - TRBV9 CASSVGVPGANVLTF TGTGCCAGCAGCGTAGGCGTCCCTGGGGCCAACGTCCTGACTTTC
- TRBJ2-1 TRBD2 TRBV7-2 CASSFAGGEQFF TGTGCCAGCAGCTTCGCGGGGGGCGAGCAGTTCTTC
once TRBJ1-5 - TRBV28 CASSPPSQPQHF TGTGCCAGCAGTCCACCTAGTCAGCCCCAGCATTTT
- TRBJ2-1 TRBD2 TRBV7-9 CASSFRYPAREDPYNEQFF TGTGCCAGCAGCTTCCGCTACCCCGCGCGGGAGGACCCCTACAATGAGCAGTTCTTC
few TRBJ1-4 TRBD1 TRBV10-3 CAISENPGGAGEKLFF TGTGCCATCAGTGAGAACCCAGGGGGCGCCGGTGAAAAACTGTTTTTT
few TRBJ1-2 TRBD1 TRBV7-2 CASSSRVTGANYGYTF TGTGCCAGCAGCTCTCGGGTGACAGGGGCTAACTATGGCTACACCTTC
- TRBJ2-5 TRBD2 TRBV7-9 CASSQLAGGPKTQYF TGTGCCAGCAGCCAACTAGCGGGAGGGCCAAAGACCCAGTACTTC
once TRBJ2-5 TRBD2 TRBV7-9 CASSLSLAGGPETQYF TGTGCCAGCAGCTTAAGCCTAGCGGGGGGGCCGGAGACCCAGTACTTC
- TRBJ2-7 TRBD2 TRBV5-1 CASSSAWLAGKSYEQYF TGCGCCAGCAGCTCGGCCTGGCTAGCGGGGAAAAGCTACGAGCAGTACTTC
few TRBJ2-7 - TRBV18 CASSPGDLPYEQYF TGTGCCAGCTCACCGGGGGACTTACCCTACGAGCAGTACTTC
few TRBJ2-7 TRBD1 TRBV19 CASSPPRDRGNYEQYF TGTGCCAGTAGTCCACCCAGGGACAGAGGAAACTACGAGCAGTACTTC
- TRBJ2-5 - TRBV6-5 CASGGRETQYF TGTGCCAGTGGGGGCAGGGAGACCCAGTACTTC
once TRBJ2-5 TRBD1 TRBV5-1 CASSSGQRGTQYF TGCGCCAGCAGCTCGGGACAGAGGGGGACCCAGTACTTC
- TRBJ2-5 - TRBV30 CAWSVQPPRGETQYF TGTGCCTGGAGCGTACAGCCTCCTAGGGGAGAGACCCAGTACTTC
few TRBJ2-5 TRBD1 TRBV28 CASSRQGAPQGQYF TGTGCCAGCAGCCGACAGGGGGCCCCCCAGGGGCAGTACTTC
- TRBJ1-4 - TRBV6-1 CASSDGDQGKLFF TGTGCCAGCAGTGATGGCGATCAGGGAAAACTGTTTTTT
- TRBJ2-7 TRBD1 TRBV14 CASSQELGQVYEQYF TGTGCCAGCAGCCAAGAGTTGGGACAGGTCTACGAGCAGTACTTC
few TRBJ2-7 TRBD1 TRBV6-6 CASGGTGSLYEQYF TGTGCCAGCGGCGGGACAGGTAGTCTCTACGAGCAGTACTTC
- TRBJ2-3 TRBD2 TRBV7-7 CASSPGTSGTDTQYF TGTGCTAGCAGCCCCGGGACTAGCGGCACAGATACGCAGTATTTT
- TRBJ1-1 - TRBV9 CASSGSLGAEAFF TGTGCCAGCAGCGGATCTCTGGGAGCTGAAGCTTTCTTT
few TRBJ2-3 - TRBV5-4 CASSPEDSSTDTQYF TGTGCCAGCAGCCCGGAGGACAGTAGCACAGATACGCAGTATTTT
few TRBJ1-5 - TRBV7-8 CASSANRGDQPQHF TGTGCCAGCAGCGCCAATCGGGGAGATCAGCCCCAGCATTTT
few TRBJ2-5 - TRBV28 CASSGEGGARGGQYF TGTGCCAGCAGTGGGGAAGGGGGTGCACGTGGTGGCCAGTACTTC
- TRBJ2-7 TRBD1 TRBV6-6 CASSYRQGDYEQYF TGTGCCAGCAGTTACAGGCAGGGGGACTACGAGCAGTACTTC
few TRBJ2-5 - TRBV7-6 CASSLSPQETQYF TGTGCCAGCAGCCTCTCTCCCCAAGAGACCCAGTACTTC
few TRBJ1-3 TRBD1 TRBV7-8 CASSHRGSGNTIYF TGTGCCAGCAGCCACAGGGGTTCTGGAAACACCATATATTTT
- TRBJ1-2 TRBD1 TRBV7-6 CASSSGTGSYYGYTF TGTGCCAGCAGTTCCGGGACAGGGAGTTACTATGGCTACACCTTC
- TRBJ2-4 TRBD2 TRBV7-2 CASSFTGREKNIQYF TGTGCCAGCAGCTTCACGGGGAGGGAGAAAAACATTCAGTACTTC
- TRBJ1-5 - TRBV9 CASSVAGNQPQHF TGTGCCAGCAGCGTAGCAGGGAATCAGCCCCAGCATTTT
- TRBJ1-1 TRBD1 TRBV7-9 CASSPRQGAATEAFF TGTGCCAGCAGCCCCCGACAGGGGGCAGCCACTGAAGCTTTCTTT
few TRBJ1-1 - TRBV5-4 CASSLGQFTEAFF TGTGCCAGCAGCCTTGGGCAGTTCACTGAAGCTTTCTTT
- TRBJ2-5 - TRBV18 CASSPRAQETQYF TGTGCCAGCTCACCAAGAGCTCAAGAGACCCAGTACTTC